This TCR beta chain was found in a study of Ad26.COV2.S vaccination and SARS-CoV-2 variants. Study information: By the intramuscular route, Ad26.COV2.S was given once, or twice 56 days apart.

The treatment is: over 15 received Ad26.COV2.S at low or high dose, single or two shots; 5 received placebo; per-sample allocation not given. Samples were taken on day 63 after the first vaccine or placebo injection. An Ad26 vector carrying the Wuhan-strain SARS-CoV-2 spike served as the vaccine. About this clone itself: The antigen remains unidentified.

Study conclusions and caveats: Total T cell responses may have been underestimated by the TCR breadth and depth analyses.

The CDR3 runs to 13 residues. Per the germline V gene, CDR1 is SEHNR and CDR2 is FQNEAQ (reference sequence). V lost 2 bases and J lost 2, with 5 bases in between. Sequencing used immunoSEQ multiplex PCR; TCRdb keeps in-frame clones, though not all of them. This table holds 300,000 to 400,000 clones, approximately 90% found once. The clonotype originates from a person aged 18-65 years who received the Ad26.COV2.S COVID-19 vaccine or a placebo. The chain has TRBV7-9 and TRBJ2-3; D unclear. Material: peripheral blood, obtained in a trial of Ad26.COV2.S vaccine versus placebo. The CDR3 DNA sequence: TGTGCCAGCAGCTTATTACACACAGATACGCAGTATTTT. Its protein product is CASSLLHTDTQYF.